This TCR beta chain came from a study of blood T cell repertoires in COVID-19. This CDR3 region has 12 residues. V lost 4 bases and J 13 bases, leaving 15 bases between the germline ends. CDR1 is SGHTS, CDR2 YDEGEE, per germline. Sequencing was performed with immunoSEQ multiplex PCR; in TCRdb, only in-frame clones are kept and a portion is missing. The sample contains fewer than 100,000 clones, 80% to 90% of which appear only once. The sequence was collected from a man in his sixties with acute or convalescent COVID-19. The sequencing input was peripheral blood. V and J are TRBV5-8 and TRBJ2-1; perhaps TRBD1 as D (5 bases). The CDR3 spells CASSQDNNLQFF. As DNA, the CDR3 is TGTGCCAGCAGCCAGGACAACAACTTACAGTTCTTC.